This T cell receptor (beta chain) was captured by sequencing in a study of technical replicates of blood from a handful of donors. The data were produced by immunoSEQ multiplex PCR, yet TCRdb's version contains in-frame clones alone and is incomplete. The table has some 11,000 clones, 90% to 95% seen once; the top ten hold 7.5% to 9%. This clone appeared once. Germline V lookup: CDR1 LGHNA, CDR2 YNFKEQ. The V segment lost 1 base and the J segment 3 bases; nucleotides outside the gene matches: 3. The CDR3 is made up of 15 amino acids. This TCR came from a human donor in good health. Sequencing was done on a sample of PBMCs. The chain carries TRBV4-2 and TRBJ2-7, with 10 nucleotides matching TRBD2. CDR3 sequence (DNA): TGTGCCAGCAGCCAAGGTAGCGGGAGGAACTACGAGCAGTACTTC. It yields the protein CASSQGSGRNYEQYF.